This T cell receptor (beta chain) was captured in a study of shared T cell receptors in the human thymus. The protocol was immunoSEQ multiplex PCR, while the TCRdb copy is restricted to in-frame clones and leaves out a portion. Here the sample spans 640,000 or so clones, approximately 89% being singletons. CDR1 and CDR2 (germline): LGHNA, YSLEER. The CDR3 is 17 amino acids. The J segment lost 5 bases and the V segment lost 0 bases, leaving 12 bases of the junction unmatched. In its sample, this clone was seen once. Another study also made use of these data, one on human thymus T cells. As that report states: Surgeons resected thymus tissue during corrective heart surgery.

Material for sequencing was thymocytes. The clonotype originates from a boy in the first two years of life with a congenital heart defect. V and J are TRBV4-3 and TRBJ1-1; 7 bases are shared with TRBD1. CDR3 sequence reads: CASSQDTPTGDGTEAFF. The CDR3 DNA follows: TGCGCCAGCAGCCAAGACACGCCTACAGGGGACGGAACTGAAGCTTTCTTT.